The rows below give T cell receptor beta chains drawn from one sample of a study of shared clonotypes between healthy human individuals. Using immunoSEQ multiplex PCR, the repertoire was profiled, and TCRdb retains in-frame clones only, with some absent. This repertoire shows roughly 700,000 clones, about 90% found once; its top ten account for about 34%. Sequenced: memory CD8+ T cells from PBMCs. These receptors were collected from a man aged 18 to 29 in good health. Some clones in this sample may be carry-over from other donors' samples. CDR3s include the opening cysteine and the closing phenylalanine or tryptophan. A D gene is named only where the DNA matches it firmly. Clone size is shown for a subset of rows, as once, few, many or a class of expanded clone.

>TRBJ1-1|TRBV9|TRBD1|few
CASTRGANTEAFF
TGTGCCAGCACCAGGGGGGCGAACACTGAAGCTTTCTTT
>TRBJ2-7|TRBV7-9|TRBD2|NA
CASSEASGGTYEQYF
TGTGCCAGTAGCGAGGCTAGCGGGGGGACCTACGAGCAGTACTTC
>TRBJ2-2|TRBV6-6|TRBD1|NA
CASSFGDRGEAGELFF
TGTGCCAGCAGCTTCGGGGACAGGGGGGAAGCCGGGGAGCTGTTTTTT
>TRBJ2-2|TRBV7-8|TRBD2|NA
CASSMGSPGLAVTGELFF
TGTGCCAGCAGCATGGGGTCGCCGGGACTAGCGGTCACCGGGGAGCTGTTTTTT
>TRBJ2-7|TRBV7-2|NA|NA
CASSFTGYEQYF
TGTGCCAGCAGCTTTACAGGGTACGAGCAGTACTTC
>TRBJ2-7|TRBV5-1|TRBD1|NA
CASSAGQGVYEQYF
TGCGCCAGCAGCGCTGGACAGGGGGTTTACGAGCAGTACTTC
>TRBJ1-5|TRBV6-1|NA|NA
CASSGAVGLSNQPQHF
TGTGCCAGCAGTGGGGCGGTGGGGTTGAGCAATCAGCCCCAGCATTTT
>TRBJ1-3|TRBV7-4|NA|NA
CASTYGLRARNTIYF
TGTGCCAGCACCTACGGGCTGAGGGCTAGAAACACCATATATTTT
>TRBJ1-3|TRBV14|NA|once
CASSQERIRGGNTIYF
TGTGCCAGCAGCCAAGAGCGAATCCGAGGTGGAAACACCATATATTTT
>TRBJ2-1|TRBV29-1|TRBD1|NA
CSVERTGGYNEQFF
TGCAGCGTTGAGAGGACAGGGGGCTACAATGAGCAGTTCTTC
>TRBJ1-3|TRBV7-7|NA|NA
CASSPGSGTGNTIYF
TGTGCCAGCAGCCCAGGATCCGGGACTGGAAACACCATATATTTT
>TRBJ2-7|TRBV5-1|NA|NA
CASSKDLPFEQYF
TGCGCCAGCAGTAAGGACCTCCCTTTCGAGCAGTACTTC
>TRBJ1-2|TRBV4-1|NA|NA
CASSQEIRDYGYTF
TGCGCCAGCAGCCAAGAGATCAGAGACTATGGCTACACCTTC
>TRBJ2-7|TRBV7-6|TRBD2|NA
CASGLAGYLSEQYF
TGTGCCAGCGGGCTAGCGGGATATTTGTCCGAGCAGTACTTC
>TRBJ2-1|TRBV6-5|NA|few
CASSYAYEQFF
TGTGCCAGCAGTTATGCCTATGAGCAGTTCTTC
>TRBJ2-7|TRBV9|NA|NA
CASSPSGLEGYEQYF
TGTGCCAGCAGCCCGAGTGGGTTGGAAGGCTACGAGCAGTACTTC
>TRBJ2-1|TRBV7-6|TRBD1|NA
CASSGDRGDYNEQFF
TGTGCCAGCAGCGGAGACAGGGGGGACTACAATGAGCAGTTCTTC
>TRBJ1-5|TRBV27|NA|many
CASSLRPGRGQPQHF
TGTGCCAGCAGTTTAAGGCCGGGGCGCGGACAGCCCCAGCATTTT
>TRBJ2-2|TRBV19|NA|once
CASSIDPGTGELFF
TGTGCCAGTAGTATAGACCCAGGGACCGGGGAGCTGTTTTTT
>TRBJ2-3|TRBV7-9|NA|NA
CASSLGVDTQYF
TGTGCCAGCAGCTTAGGGGTAGATACGCAGTATTTT
>TRBJ2-7|TRBV29-1|NA|NA
CSVRSDGEQYF
TGCAGCGTCCGGTCCGATGGCGAGCAGTACTTC
>TRBJ1-2|TRBV7-9|NA|NA
CASSPTATNYGYTF
TGTGCCAGCAGCCCAACGGCGACTAACTATGGCTACACCTTC
>TRBJ2-3|TRBV11-2|TRBD1|NA
CASSYPRQGTDTQYF
TGTGCCAGCAGCTACCCACGACAGGGGACAGATACGCAGTATTTT
>TRBJ1-1|TRBV28|NA|NA
CASSFGRHTEAFF
TGTGCCAGCAGTTTTGGGCGTCACACTGAAGCTTTCTTT
>TRBJ2-7|TRBV6-5|TRBD1|NA
CASSSDRGLGEQYF
TGTGCCAGCAGTTCTGACAGGGGGCTAGGGGAGCAGTACTTC
>TRBJ2-2|TRBV19|NA|once
CASSLPAERTGELFF
TGTGCCAGTAGTCTACCAGCCGAAAGGACTGGGGAGCTGTTTTTT
>TRBJ1-1|TRBV11-2|NA|NA
CASSLVRRMNTEAFF
TGTGCCAGCAGCTTGGTCAGACGTATGAACACTGAAGCTTTCTTT
>TRBJ1-1|TRBV10-3|TRBD1|NA
CAISDVQGGTEAFF
TGTGCCATCAGTGATGTCCAGGGGGGCACTGAAGCTTTCTTT
>TRBJ2-5|TRBV11-2|TRBD2|NA
CASSLVGTTAETQYF
TGTGCCAGCAGCTTAGTCGGGACTACCGCAGAGACCCAGTACTTC